This record looks at one T cell receptor (beta chain) sequence and its context. The antigen remains unidentified. Per the germline V gene, CDR1 is SGHDT and CDR2 is YYEEEE. This CDR3 comprises 14 residues. V was clipped by 8 bases and J by 0 bases, with 13 bases between them. PBMC samples from each donor numbered at least one pre-ART and at least two post-ART. Samples held roughly 1-11 million cryopreserved PBMC, and DNA extraction followed. The data originate from a study of long-term antiretroviral therapy in people with HIV. Study findings and constraints: The clones with expansion before ART were dominant in the repertoire at all time points.

A v3.0 immunoSEQ assay was performed at survey level. Here immunoSEQ multiplex PCR was the method, and the copy in TCRdb shows in-frame clones only, minus some. Of around 4,400 clones in the sample, more than 70% were seen once. This chain links TRBV5-6 with TRBJ2-3; D remains unclear. This sequence originates from a woman between 45 and 60 years old with HIV. Sequenced here: unsorted PBMCs, sampled 1.3 years after starting antiretroviral therapy. The chain's CDR3 is CASTYSSSTDTQYF. DNA for the CDR3: TGTGCCAGTACCTACAGCTCTAGCACAGATACGCAGTATTTT.